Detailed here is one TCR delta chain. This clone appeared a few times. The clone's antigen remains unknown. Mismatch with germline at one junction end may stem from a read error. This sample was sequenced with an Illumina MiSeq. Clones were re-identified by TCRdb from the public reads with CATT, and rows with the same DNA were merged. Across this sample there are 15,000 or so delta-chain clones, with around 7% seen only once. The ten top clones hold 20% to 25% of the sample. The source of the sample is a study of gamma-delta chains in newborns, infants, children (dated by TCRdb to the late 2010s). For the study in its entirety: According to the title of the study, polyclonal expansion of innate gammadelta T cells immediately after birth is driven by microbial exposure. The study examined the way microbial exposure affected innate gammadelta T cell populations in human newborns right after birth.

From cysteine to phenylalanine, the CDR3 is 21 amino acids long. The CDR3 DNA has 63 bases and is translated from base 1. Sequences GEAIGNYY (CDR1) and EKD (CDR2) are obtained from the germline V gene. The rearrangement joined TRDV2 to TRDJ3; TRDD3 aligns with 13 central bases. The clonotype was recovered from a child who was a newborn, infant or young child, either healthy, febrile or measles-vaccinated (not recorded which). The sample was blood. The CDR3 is CASDTPYWGIRLSWDTRQMFF. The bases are TGTGCCTCTGACACCCCATACTGGGGGATACGCCTCTCCTGGGACACCCGACAGATGTTTTTC.